The rows below give T cell receptor beta chains drawn from one sample of a study of blood T cell repertoires in COVID-19. Measured with immunoSEQ multiplex PCR; TCRdb has only the in-frame clones, and not every one. The sample contains under 150,000 clones, 70% to 90% of which appear only once. Sequences were obtained from PBMCs or T cells enriched from blood (not recorded which). These receptors were obtained from a woman between 50 and 59 years old who had recovered from COVID-19. Each CDR3 is given with its conserved first and last residue. A D gene is named only where the DNA matches it firmly. The size of a clone is reported for some rows only, either as once, few or many, or as a class for expanded clones.

j_call,cdr3_length,clone_size,d_call,v_call,cdr3_aa,cdr3_nt
TRBJ2-6,16,.,.,TRBV5-1,CASSPTGGAGANVLTF,TGCGCCAGCAGCCCGACGGGCGGGGCTGGGGCCAACGTCCTGACTTTC
TRBJ2-7,15,.,TRBD1,TRBV6-1,CASSELLTGSYEQYF,TGTGCCAGCAGTGAACTGTTGACAGGGAGTTACGAGCAGTACTTC
TRBJ1-2,15,.,TRBD1,TRBV10-3,CAISDPDRGNYGYTF,TGTGCCATCAGTGATCCGGACAGGGGAAACTATGGCTACACCTTC
TRBJ1-3,15,.,TRBD1,TRBV11-3,CASTEDRVIGNTIYF,TGTGCCAGCACCGAGGACAGGGTGATTGGAAACACCATATATTTT
TRBJ2-1,14,.,.,TRBV18,CASSPRVGSGEQFF,TGTGCCAGCTCGCCGAGGGTTGGGTCGGGTGAGCAGTTCTTC
TRBJ2-7,14,once,TRBD2,TRBV19,CASSMVAGSGEQYF,TGTGCCAGTAGTATGGTAGCGGGGAGTGGCGAGCAGTACTTC
TRBJ2-2,17,.,.,TRBV5-1,CASSLGSTHAAPGELFF,TGCGCCAGCAGCTTGGGTTCGACCCACGCGGCACCCGGGGAGCTGTTTTTT
TRBJ2-7,15,.,.,TRBV19,CASSATGLRVYEQYF,TGTGCCAGTAGCGCAACAGGGCTTCGGGTTTACGAGCAGTACTTC
TRBJ2-1,14,.,TRBD1,TRBV13,CASSRRDSDNEQFF,TGTGCCAGCAGCCGCCGGGACAGCGACAATGAGCAGTTCTTC
TRBJ2-3,15,.,TRBD2,TRBV9,CASSVGGGLADTQYF,TGTGCCAGCAGCGTAGGCGGGGGGCTTGCAGATACGCAGTATTTT
TRBJ1-1,14,.,TRBD1,TRBV5-1,CASRYRGQSTEAFF,TGCGCCAGCAGATACAGGGGGCAGAGCACTGAAGCTTTCTTT
TRBJ2-7,16,once,TRBD1,TRBV7-2,CASSSSGTGRFYEQYF,TGTGCCAGCAGCTCGTCGGGGACAGGGAGGTTCTACGAGCAGTACTTC
TRBJ1-1,14,.,TRBD1,TRBV5-6,CASGPQGAVTEAFF,TGTGCCAGCGGCCCGCAGGGGGCGGTCACTGAAGCTTTCTTT
TRBJ2-5,15,.,TRBD2,TRBV7-2,CASSFGGGAGETQYF,TGTGCCAGCAGCTTCGGCGGGGGGGCTGGTGAGACCCAGTACTTC
TRBJ2-7,17,.,.,TRBV5-8,CASNDNLLAGEAYEQYF,TGTGCCAGCAACGACAATCTTCTTGCTGGGGAGGCCTACGAGCAGTACTTC
TRBJ2-7,14,once,TRBD1,TRBV7-8,CASSLGTGTGEQYF,TGTGCCAGCAGCTTAGGGACAGGGACCGGCGAGCAGTACTTC
TRBJ1-5,18,.,TRBD1,TRBV19,CASSPKGGTDYSNQPQHF,TGTGCCAGTAGCCCCAAAGGGGGGACAGATTATAGCAATCAGCCCCAGCATTTT